This entry describes one TCR beta chain. No antigen is known for it. These data are taken from a study of CD4 T cells in relation to SARS-CoV-2 and coronaviruses. This CDR3 has 15 amino acids. The V end lost 5 bases, the J end lost 2 bases, and 13 bases lay between the germline ends. Germline CDR1 is SGHTA and CDR2 is FQGTGA. Sequencing was performed with immunoSEQ multiplex PCR; in TCRdb, only in-frame clones are kept and a portion is missing. The top ten hold under 15% of the sample, which has approximately 27,000 clones, 60% to 75% seen once. The unexposed donors gave CD4+ T cells in about 2011-2018, prior to COVID-19. CD4+ T cells were isolated from the cells after around eleven days of culture.

The J gene is TRBJ2-1, the V gene TRBV7-3; either TRBD1 or TRBD2 may fit D (5 bases each). This TCR was sampled from a human donor in good health. Sequenced input: CD4+ T cells from PBMCs, cultured in vitro. CDR3: CASSPGTAAYNEQFF. Written as DNA, the CDR3 is TGTGCCAGCAGCCCCGGGACGGCCGCCTACAATGAGCAGTTCTTC. Filled out from reference TRBV7-3 and TRBJ2-1, the complete variable domain reads GAGVSQTPSNKVTEKGKYVELRCDPISGHTALYWYRQSLGQGPEFLIYFQGTGAADDSGLPNDRFFAVRPEGSVSTLKIQRTERGDSAVYLCASSPGTAAYNEQFFGPGTRLTVL.